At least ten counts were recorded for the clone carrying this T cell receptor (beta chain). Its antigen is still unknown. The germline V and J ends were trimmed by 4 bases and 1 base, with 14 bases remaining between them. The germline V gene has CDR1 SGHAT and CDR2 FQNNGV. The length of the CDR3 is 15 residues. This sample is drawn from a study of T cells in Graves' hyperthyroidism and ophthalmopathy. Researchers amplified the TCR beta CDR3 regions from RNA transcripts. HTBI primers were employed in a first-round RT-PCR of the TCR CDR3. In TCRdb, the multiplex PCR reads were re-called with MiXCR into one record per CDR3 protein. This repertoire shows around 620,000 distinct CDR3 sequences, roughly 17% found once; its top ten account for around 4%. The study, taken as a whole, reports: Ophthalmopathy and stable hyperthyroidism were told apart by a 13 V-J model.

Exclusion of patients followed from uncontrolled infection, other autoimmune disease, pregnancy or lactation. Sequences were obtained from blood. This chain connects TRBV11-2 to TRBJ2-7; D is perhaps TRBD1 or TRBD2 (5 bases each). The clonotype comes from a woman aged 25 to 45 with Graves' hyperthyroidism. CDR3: CASSSPGTHSYEQYF. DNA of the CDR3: TGTGCCAGCAGCTCTCCCGGGACCCATTCCTACGAGCAGTACTTC.